This TCR beta chain was recorded in a study of cytomegalovirus exposure and HLA in healthy donors. Findings and caveats of the study: Only CMV serostatus was available as immune exposure information. Some public TCRs appeared in many individuals, while most sequences were rare. In vitro confirmation showed a few CMV-associated chains to be CMV antigen specific.

PCR employed 60 Vbeta and 13 Jbeta primers. Produced via immunoSEQ multiplex PCR; TCRdb's table is partial and in-frame only. The sample includes some 90,000 clones, roughly 74% of them seen just once. As concerns this clone: Its antigen is undetermined.

V shed 2 bases, J shed 0 bases, and the junction held 8 bases outside the gene matches. The V gene's germline CDR1 is GTSNPN and CDR2 SVGIG (reference sequence). The CDR3 consists of 16 residues. The source material was PBMCs. The sequence came from a female donor in good health and CMV-seropositive. The chain carries TRBV30 and TRBJ1-1; 8 nucleotides line up with TRBD1. CDR3 sequence (DNA): TGTGCCTGGAGTCTGGGTAGGGGACAGGTGAACACTGAAGCTTTCTTT. Its translation: CAWSLGRGQVNTEAFF.